The T cell receptor beta chain under discussion was sequenced for a study of beta chain features in type 1 diabetes. Whole-study findings and limits: In all four CD4+ subsets, TCRB CDR3 length was significantly, moderately reduced in type 1 diabetes. Whether TCRB rearrangement is influenced by HLA type was left unresolved in this analysis. Although PCR might favor shorter templates, it would do so equally in patients and controls. Since sequencing was performed on cDNA, cells with high TCR expression could be over-represented.

This clone was seen a handful of times. The target antigen is unknown. In germline, CDR1 is LNHDA, CDR2 SQIVND (reference sequence). Trimming took off 1 base at V and 6 bases at J, with 6 bases between the two ends. CDR3 length: 12 residues. Reverse transcription of all isolated RNA meant that expressed TCRB transcripts were sequenced. Here immunoSEQ multiplex PCR was the method, and the copy in TCRdb shows in-frame clones only, minus some. The sample includes approximately 280,000 clones, 15% of them seen just once. Sequenced material: naive CD4+ T cells from blood. The receptor was isolated from a man aged 18 to 35 with type 1 diabetes. The chain employs TRBV19 and TRBJ1-2; possibly TRBD1 for D (5 bases). DNA for the CDR3: TGTGCCAGTAGTATAGGACAGAATGGCTACACCTTC. This translates into CASSIGQNGYTF.